The TCR beta chain described here comes from a study of blood T cell repertoires in COVID-19. Study-level information: Collection of acute and convalescent COVID-19 samples took place in the United States, Italy and Spain. The analysed material was cDNA or gDNA that came from T cells, B-cell-depleted T cells, or PBMCs.

Original processing methods: Researchers report that nucleated cell counts were estimated from reference gene primer amplification. Profiling relied on immunoSEQ multiplex PCR, and the TCRdb table lists in-frame clones only, not all of them. V and J calls and clone size follow that table, whereas D and trimming were derived from the DNA. The data hold under 250,000 clones, with 90% observed a single time. Per the germline V gene, CDR1 is LGHNA and CDR2 is YSLEER. Trimming took 0 bases from V and 8 from J; bases not matched to a gene: 5. The CDR3 has 15 amino acids. The Seattle site enrolled patients during active infection and followed them longitudinally.

Sequencing input: peripheral blood. This TCR was sampled from a man under 40 with COVID-19, enrolled during active disease. This sequence joins TRBV4-3 and TRBJ2-1; 9 bases agree with TRBD2. CDR3 in amino acids: CASSQDRGGVDEQFF. In DNA, the CDR3 is TGCGCCAGCAGCCAAGACCGCGGGGGGGTCGATGAGCAGTTCTTC.